This is a list of T cell receptor beta chains from one sample in a study of T cell repertoires in cytomegalovirus infection. TCRdb analysed the reads with MiXCR anew, one entry per CDR3 protein. The profile shows 100,000 to 120,000 distinct CDR3 sequences, under 35% of them singletons. These receptors have no identified antigens. The source material was CD8+ T cells from cultured PBMCs, sampled from culture after CMV antigen stimulation. Receptors originate from a human donor in good health (CMV status not recorded). Some clones in this sample may be carry-over from other donors' samples. CDR3s include the opening cysteine and the closing phenylalanine or tryptophan. Each record gives: J gene, clone size, V gene, D gene, CDR3 DNA, CDR3 protein. D genes are given only for firm matches. For some rows the clone size is stated as once, few or many, or as a class when expanded; others skip it.

TRBJ2-1,many,TRBV7-3,TRBD2,TGTGCCAGCAGCCCGAGCGGGGGCACCTACAATGAGCAGTTCTTC,CASSPSGGTYNEQFF
TRBJ1-5,NA,TRBV7-9,TRBD1,TGTGCCAGCAGCTTCTACAGGGGGCAGCCCCAGCATTTT,CASSFYRGQPQHF
TRBJ2-7,many,TRBV7-8,NA,TGTGCCAGCAGCCCAGGGCCGGATTCCTACGAGCAGTACTTC,CASSPGPDSYEQYF
TRBJ2-1,few,TRBV20-1,NA,TGCAGTGCTTACAGGGATGGCTTTCTGGGGTCCTACAATGAGCAGTTCTTC,CSAYRDGFLGSYNEQFF
TRBJ2-2,many,TRBV5-1,TRBD2,TGCGCCAGCAGCCCGACTAGCGGCACCGGGGAGCTGTTTTTT,CASSPTSGTGELFF
TRBJ1-5,NA,TRBV5-1,TRBD1,TGCGCCAGCAGCGAAGCAGGGGGCTATCAGCCCCAGCATTTT,CASSEAGGYQPQHF
TRBJ2-3,few,TRBV6-2/TRBV6-3,NA,TGTGCCAGCATCGACACTCTCCTGGGCACAGATACGCAGTATTTT,CASIDTLLGTDTQYF
TRBJ2-3,NA,TRBV7-6,NA,TGTGCTAGCAGCTTAGTTGCGGGAACCGATACGCAGTATTTT,CASSLVAGTDTQYF
TRBJ2-5,NA,TRBV12-3/TRBV12-4,NA,TGTGCCAGCAGTTTATCTAGGCGGCAAGAGACCCAGTACTTC,CASSLSRRQETQYF
TRBJ2-2,few,TRBV6-1,TRBD2,TGTGCCAGCAGTTTGAATAGCGGGGGCCGGGAGCTGTTTTTT,CASSLNSGGRELFF
TRBJ2-3,few,TRBV6-8,TRBD2,TGTGCCAGCAGCCCCGGACTAGCGGGGGCCACAGATACGCAGTATTTT,CASSPGLAGATDTQYF
TRBJ1-2,NA,TRBV7-2,NA,TGTGCCAGCAGCTTGAACAGAGGTGGCTACACCTTC,CASSLNRGGYTF
TRBJ1-6,NA,TRBV7-6,NA,TGTGCCAGCAGCTTAAGGCCGGGATATAATCCACCCCTCCACTTT,CASSLRPGYNPPLHF
TRBJ2-7,NA,TRBV2,TRBD2,TGTGCCAGCAGTGACCTAGGACTAGCGGGGATAAAGAGCTCCTACGAGCAGTACTTC,CASSDLGLAGIKSSYEQYF
TRBJ1-2,few,TRBV2,NA,TGTGCCAGCACTCCCCAAGGGGGGGACGGCTACACCTTC,CASTPQGGDGYTF
TRBJ2-1,NA,TRBV6-1,TRBD2,TGTGCCAGCAGTGACGGGACTACCTCCTACAATGAGCAGTTCTTC,CASSDGTTSYNEQFF
TRBJ2-2,NA,TRBV11-2,NA,TGTGCCAGCAGCTTAACAGGGACGGACACCGGGGAGCTGTTTTTT,CASSLTGTDTGELFF
TRBJ2-7,NA,TRBV4-1,TRBD2,TGCGCCAGCAGCCAAGCTCTAGCGGGGGGCTACGAGCAGTACTTC,CASSQALAGGYEQYF
TRBJ2-2,NA,TRBV4-1,NA,TGCGCCAGCAGCCCCATGCCGATACAGGGAACCGGGGAGCTGTTTTTT,CASSPMPIQGTGELFF
TRBJ1-6,NA,TRBV6-9,TRBD1,TGTGCCAGCAGTTATTATATCCCCCGGTTGGCAGGGGGCGATTCACCCCTCCACTTT,CASSYYIPRLAGGDSPLHF
TRBJ1-3,few,TRBV11-1,NA,TGTGCCAGCAGTCAACACCTCCTGGAACCTGGAAACACCATATATTTT,CASSQHLLEPGNTIYF
TRBJ1-5,NA,TRBV7-8,NA,TGTGCCAGCAGCTTAGTGGGAGGCCAAACATTTTCAGATCAGCCCCAGCATTTT,CASSLVGGQTFSDQPQHF
TRBJ1-2,few,TRBV7-2,NA,TGTGCCAGCAGCTTAGGTTACTATGGCTACACCTTC,CASSLGYYGYTF
TRBJ1-1,few,TRBV7-9,NA,TGTGCCAGCAGCACCGCTATACTGGAGGGGATGAACACTGAAGCTTTCTTT,CASSTAILEGMNTEAFF
TRBJ1-2,NA,TRBV27,NA,TGTGCCAGCAGTTTTGGGGTTCTCTCTGGCTACACCTTC,CASSFGVLSGYTF
TRBJ1-1,NA,TRBV18,NA,TGTGCCAGCTCACCATCGTCGGCAGGGAACACTGAAGCTTTCTTT,CASSPSSAGNTEAFF
TRBJ2-3,many,TRBV10-3,TRBD1,TGTGCCATCACCAAAGGCGGGTCGACAGGGAATGTAGATACGCAGTATTTT,CAITKGGSTGNVDTQYF
TRBJ1-2,NA,TRBV5-1,NA,TGCGCCAGCAGCTGGTGGACGGGTAACTATGGCTACACCTTC,CASSWWTGNYGYTF
TRBJ2-7,NA,TRBV25-1,TRBD1,TGTGCCAGCAGTGAAGGTGCCGGGACAGGTTACTACGAGCAGTACTTC,CASSEGAGTGYYEQYF
TRBJ2-7,few,TRBV7-2,NA,TGTGCCAGCAGCCCAAGTGGGTGGGGGGAGCAGTACTTC,CASSPSGWGEQYF
TRBJ1-5,once,TRBV6-5,TRBD1,TGTGCCTGCAGTTTCTACAGGGGGAATCAGCCCCAGCATTTT,CACSFYRGNQPQHF
TRBJ2-4,NA,TRBV20-1,NA,TGCAGTGCTAGAGATCTAGGCAGGGTTCCCTCCATTCAGTACTTC,CSARDLGRVPSIQYF
TRBJ2-6,NA,TRBV5-6,NA,TGTGCCAGCAGCTTCGCCTCGACCTCTGGGGCCAACGTCCTGACTTTC,CASSFASTSGANVLTF
TRBJ2-3,many,TRBV6-2/TRBV6-3,NA,TGTGCCAGCAGCTCAGGGGGCACAGATACGCAGTATTTT,CASSSGGTDTQYF
TRBJ1-1,NA,TRBV29-1,NA,TGCAGCGTTGTTAGGGGGAAGGACACTGAAGCTTTCTTT,CSVVRGKDTEAFF
TRBJ2-7,NA,TRBV6-1,NA,TGTGCCAGCAGGTCCAGGGTACCCTACGAGCAGTACTTC,CASRSRVPYEQYF
TRBJ1-6,medium-sized,TRBV6-1,TRBD1,TGTGCCAGCACCCCCGGACAGGAGAATTCACCCCTCCACTTT,CASTPGQENSPLHF
TRBJ2-3,many,TRBV12-3/TRBV12-4,NA,TGTGCCAGCAGTTTAAGGGTTGGGGATACGCAGTATTTT,CASSLRVGDTQYF
TRBJ2-7,few,TRBV12-3/TRBV12-4,NA,TGTGCCAGCGGACAACAGGGTTACGAGCAGTACTTC,CASGQQGYEQYF
TRBJ1-1,few,TRBV27,NA,TGTGCCAGCAGTTTACTGAGCGGAGGTTTCACTGAAGCTTTCTTT,CASSLLSGGFTEAFF
TRBJ1-2,NA,TRBV7-9,TRBD1,TGTGCCAGCAGCTCAGGACAGGTGAACTATGGCTACACCTTC,CASSSGQVNYGYTF
TRBJ2-1,many,TRBV7-3,TRBD2,TGTGCCAGCAGCTTAGGCGGGGGGGCGAGCGATGAGCAGTTCTTC,CASSLGGGASDEQFF
TRBJ2-7,NA,TRBV28,NA,TGTGCCAGCACCCTCACCGGGGGATACGAGCAGTACTTC,CASTLTGGYEQYF
TRBJ2-7,NA,TRBV7-2,NA,TGTGCCAGCACCGGCGATCGCGACGAGCAGTACTTC,CASTGDRDEQYF
TRBJ2-1,NA,TRBV7-6,TRBD2,TGTGCCAGCAGCTTCTCTGCGGACGGGGGGGTCCGTCCCTACAATGAGCAGTTCTTC,CASSFSADGGVRPYNEQFF
TRBJ2-7,NA,TRBV12-3/TRBV12-4,NA,TGTGCCAGCAGTTTAAACTTCGGGGGAAACTACGAGCAGTACTTC,CASSLNFGGNYEQYF
TRBJ2-1,NA,TRBV7-9,NA,TGTGCCAGCAGCTTCTGGGCAGCGAGATATGAGCAGTTCTTC,CASSFWAARYEQFF
TRBJ1-4,few,TRBV4-3,NA,TGCGCCAGCAGCCAAGTCTCGAGTGCAACTAATGAAAAACTGTTTTTT,CASSQVSSATNEKLFF
TRBJ1-1,few,TRBV7-9,NA,TGTGCCAGCAGCCCGCGTTGGGATGAAGCTTTCTTT,CASSPRWDEAFF
TRBJ1-5,few,TRBV20-1,NA,TGCAGTGCTAGAGTGGGTCGCGGCAGGAACCAAAAGTCTCAGCCCCAGCATTTT,CSARVGRGRNQKSQPQHF
TRBJ2-7,few,TRBV20-1,TRBD2,TGCAGTGCTAGACTAGCGGGGCCCTACGAGCAGTACTTC,CSARLAGPYEQYF
TRBJ2-1,few,TRBV5-1,NA,TGCGCCAGCAGCTCGTCAAACAGGATCGATGAGCAGTTCTTC,CASSSSNRIDEQFF
TRBJ2-5,few,TRBV11-2,TRBD2,TGTGCCAGCAGCTTAGTTTATGGCGGGGGGGCTGAAGAGACCCAGTACTTC,CASSLVYGGGAEETQYF
TRBJ2-1,many,TRBV12-3/TRBV12-4,NA,TGTGCCAGCAGTTTAGTTCAGGGGCCTTACAATGAGCAGTTCTTC,CASSLVQGPYNEQFF
TRBJ2-3,few,TRBV6-1,NA,TGTGCCAGCAGTGCGACTAGACCAGATACGCAGTATTTT,CASSATRPDTQYF